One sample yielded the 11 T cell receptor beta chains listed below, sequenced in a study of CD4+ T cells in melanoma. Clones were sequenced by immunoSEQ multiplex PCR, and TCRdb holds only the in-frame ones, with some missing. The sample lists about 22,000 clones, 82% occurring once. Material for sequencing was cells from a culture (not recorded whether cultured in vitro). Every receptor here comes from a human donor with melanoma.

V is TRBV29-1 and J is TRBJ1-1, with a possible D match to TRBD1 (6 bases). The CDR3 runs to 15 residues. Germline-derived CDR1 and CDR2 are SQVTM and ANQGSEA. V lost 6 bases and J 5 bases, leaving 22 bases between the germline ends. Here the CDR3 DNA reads TGCAGCGTCCGGGACAAGGGACTTGTGGTTACTGAAGCTTTCTTT. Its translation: CSVRDKGLVVTEAFF.

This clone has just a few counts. The CDR3 nucleotides are TGTGCCAGCAGCTTATCTCCGAACGTACAGACCCAGTACTTC. Amino acids: CASSLSPNVQTQYF. The chain carries TRBV11-2 and TRBJ2-5; no definite D call. V lost 2 bases and J lost 6, with 13 bases in between. Per the germline V gene, CDR1 is SGHAT and CDR2 is FQNNGV. The CDR3 consists of 14 residues. Looking up the rest from reference TRBV11-2 and TRBJ2-5 gives the full variable domain: EAGVAQSPRYKIIEKRQSVAFWCNPISGHATLYWYQQILGQGPKLLIQFQNNGVVDDSQLPKDRFSAERLKGVDSTLKIQPAKLEDSAVYLCASSLSPNVQTQYFGPGTRLLVL.

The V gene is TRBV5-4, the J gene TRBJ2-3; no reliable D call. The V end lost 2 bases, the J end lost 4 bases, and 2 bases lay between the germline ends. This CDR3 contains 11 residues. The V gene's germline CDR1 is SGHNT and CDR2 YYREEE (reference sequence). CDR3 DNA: TGTGCCAGCAGCTTAGCAGATACGCAGTATTTT. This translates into CASSLADTQYF.

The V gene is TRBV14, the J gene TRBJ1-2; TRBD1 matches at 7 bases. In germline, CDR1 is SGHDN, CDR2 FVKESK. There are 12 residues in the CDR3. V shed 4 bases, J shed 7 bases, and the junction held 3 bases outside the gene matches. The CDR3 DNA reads TGTGCCAGCAGCCCTTACAGGGGTGGCTACACCTTC. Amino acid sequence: CASSPYRGGYTF.

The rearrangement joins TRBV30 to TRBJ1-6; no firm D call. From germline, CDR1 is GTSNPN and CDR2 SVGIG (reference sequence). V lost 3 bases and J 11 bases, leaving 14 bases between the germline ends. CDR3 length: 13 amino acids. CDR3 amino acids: CAWRKTTVPPLHF. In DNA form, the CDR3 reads TGTGCCTGGAGAAAAACCACAGTCCCACCCCTCCACTTT.

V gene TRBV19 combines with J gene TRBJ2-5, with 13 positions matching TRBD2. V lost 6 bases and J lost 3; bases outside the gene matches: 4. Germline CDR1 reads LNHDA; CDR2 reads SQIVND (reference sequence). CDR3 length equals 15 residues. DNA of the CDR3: TGTGCCAGTAGCCAGACTAGCGGGGGGAAAGAGACCCAGTACTTC. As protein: CASSQTSGGKETQYF. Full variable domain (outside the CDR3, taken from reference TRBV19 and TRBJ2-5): DGGITQSPKYLFRKEGQNVTLSCEQNLNHDAMYWYRQDPGQGLRLIYYSQIVNDFQKGDIAEGYSVSREKKESFPLTVTSAQKNPTAFYLCASSQTSGGKETQYFGPGTRLLVL.

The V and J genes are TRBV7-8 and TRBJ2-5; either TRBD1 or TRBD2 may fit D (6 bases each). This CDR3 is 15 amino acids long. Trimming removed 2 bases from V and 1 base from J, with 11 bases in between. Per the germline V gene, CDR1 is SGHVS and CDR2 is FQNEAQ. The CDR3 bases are TGTGCCAGCAGCTTATTGTCGGGGGCCCAAGAGACCCAGTACTTC. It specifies CASSLLSGAQETQYF.

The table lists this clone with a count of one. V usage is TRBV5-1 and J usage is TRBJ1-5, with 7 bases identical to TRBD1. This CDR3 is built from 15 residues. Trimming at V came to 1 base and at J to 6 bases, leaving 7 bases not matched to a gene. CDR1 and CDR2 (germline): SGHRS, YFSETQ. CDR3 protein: CASSLTGDGSQPQHF. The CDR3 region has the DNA TGCGCCAGCAGCTTGACAGGGGACGGTAGTCAGCCCCAGCATTTT. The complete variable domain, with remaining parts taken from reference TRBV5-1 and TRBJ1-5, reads KAGVTQTPRYLIKTRGQQVTLSCSPISGHRSVSWYQQTPGQGLQFLFEYFSETQRNKGNFPGRFSGRQFSNSRSEMNVSTLELGDSALYLCASSLTGDGSQPQHFGDGTRLSIL.

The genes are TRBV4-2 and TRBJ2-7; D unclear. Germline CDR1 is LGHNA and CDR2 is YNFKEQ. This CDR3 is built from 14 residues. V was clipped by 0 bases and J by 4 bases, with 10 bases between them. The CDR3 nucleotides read TGTGCCAGCAGCCAAGAATTGGCGGAATACGAGCAGTACTTC. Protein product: CASSQELAEYEQYF.

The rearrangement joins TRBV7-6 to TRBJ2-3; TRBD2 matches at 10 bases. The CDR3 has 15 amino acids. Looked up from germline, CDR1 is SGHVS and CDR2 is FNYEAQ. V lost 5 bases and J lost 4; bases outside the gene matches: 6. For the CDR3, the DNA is TGTGCCAGCAGCCTTACCGGGACTAGCGCAGATACGCAGTATTTT. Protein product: CASSLTGTSADTQYF. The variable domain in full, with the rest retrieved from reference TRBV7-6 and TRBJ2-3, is GAGVSQSPRYKVTKRGQDVALRCDPISGHVSLYWYRQALGQGPEFLTYFNYEAQQDKSGLPNDRFSAERPEGSISTLTIQRTEQRDSAMYRCASSLTGTSADTQYFGPGTRLTVL.

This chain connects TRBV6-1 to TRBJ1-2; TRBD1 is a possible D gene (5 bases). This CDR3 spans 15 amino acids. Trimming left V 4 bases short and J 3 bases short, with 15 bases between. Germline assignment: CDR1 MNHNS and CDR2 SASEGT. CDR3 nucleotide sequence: TGTGCCAGCAGTGGGGGGAGGGGTTGGGACTATGGCTACACCTTC. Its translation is CASSGGRGWDYGYTF.